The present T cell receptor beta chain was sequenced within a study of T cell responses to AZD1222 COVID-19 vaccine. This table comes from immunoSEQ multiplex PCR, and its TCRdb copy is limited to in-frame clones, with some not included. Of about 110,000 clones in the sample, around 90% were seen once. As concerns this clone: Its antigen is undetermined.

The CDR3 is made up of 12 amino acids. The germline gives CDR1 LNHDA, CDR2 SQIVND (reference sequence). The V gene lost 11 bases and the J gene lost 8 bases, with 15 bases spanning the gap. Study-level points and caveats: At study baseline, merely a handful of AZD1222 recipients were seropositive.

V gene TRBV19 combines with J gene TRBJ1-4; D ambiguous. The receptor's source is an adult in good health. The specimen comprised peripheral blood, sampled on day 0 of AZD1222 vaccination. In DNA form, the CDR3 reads TGTGCCTCCCGGGATGTTTGGGAAAAACTGTTTTTT. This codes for CASRDVWEKLFF.